This T cell receptor beta chain emerged from a study of blood T cell repertoires in COVID-19. Whole-study context: Acute and convalescent COVID-19 specimens originated in the United States, Italy and Spain. PBMCs, B-cell-depleted T cells, or T cells were the source of the cDNA or gDNA that made up the material.

Sequenced by immunoSEQ multiplex PCR; TCRdb stores in-frame clones only, minus some. The data hold about 250,000 clones, with 70% to 90% observed a single time. The CDR3 sequence is 13 residues long. V was clipped by 6 bases and J by 2 bases, with 7 bases between them. The sample consisted of peripheral blood. This receptor was taken from a woman in her thirties or forties who had recovered from COVID-19. The gene calls are TRBV12-3 or TRBV12-4 and TRBJ2-2, with D uncertain. This chain's CDR3 is CASSLLNTGELFF. The CDR3 DNA is TGTGCCAGCAGCCTACTCAACACCGGGGAGCTGTTTTTT.